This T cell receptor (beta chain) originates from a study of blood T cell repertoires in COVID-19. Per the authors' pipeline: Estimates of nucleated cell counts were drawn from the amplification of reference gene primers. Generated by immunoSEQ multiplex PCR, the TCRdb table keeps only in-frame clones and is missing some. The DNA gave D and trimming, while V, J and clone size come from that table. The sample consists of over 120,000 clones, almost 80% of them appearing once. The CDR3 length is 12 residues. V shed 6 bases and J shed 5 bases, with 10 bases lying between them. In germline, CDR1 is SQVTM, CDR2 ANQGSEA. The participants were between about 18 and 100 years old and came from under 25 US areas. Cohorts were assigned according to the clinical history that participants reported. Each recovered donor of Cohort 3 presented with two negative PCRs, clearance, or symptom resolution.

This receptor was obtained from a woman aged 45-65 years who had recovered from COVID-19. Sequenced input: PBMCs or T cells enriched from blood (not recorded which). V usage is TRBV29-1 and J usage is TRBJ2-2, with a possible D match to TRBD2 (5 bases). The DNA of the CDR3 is TGCAGCGTAGAGGGCCCTACCGGGGAGCTGTTTTTT. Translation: CSVEGPTGELFF.